These 12 T cell receptor beta chains share one sample of origin, sequenced in a study of cytomegalovirus exposure and HLA in healthy donors. In the PCR, 60 Vbeta and 13 Jbeta primers were used. The method was immunoSEQ multiplex PCR; TCRdb's version includes in-frame clones alone and lacks a portion of them. The sample consists of fewer than 300,000 clones, about four fifths of them appearing once. Material: PBMCs. These receptors came from a girl aged 2-9 years in good health and CMV-seronegative.

V and J are TRBV27 and TRBJ2-7; 9 bases fit TRBD1. V gave up 4 bases and J gave up 4 bases; unmatched junction bases: 5. The CDR3 totals 14 residues. Germline loops: CDR1 MNHEY, CDR2 SMNVEV (reference sequence). The CDR3 DNA reads as TGTGCCAGCAGTTCTGGGACAGGGTTGTACGAGCAGTACTTC. This sequence encodes CASSSGTGLYEQYF.

This chain joins TRBV2 and TRBJ2-1; TRBD1 agrees at 8 bases. Germline V gives CDR1 SNHLY, CDR2 FYNNEI. This CDR3 region has 12 residues. Trimming at V came to 4 bases and at J to 9 bases, leaving 2 bases not matched to a gene. The CDR3 DNA is TGTGCCAGCAGTGTAGACAGGGGTGAGCAGTTCTTC. This encodes CASSVDRGEQFF.

The chain is built from TRBV2 and TRBJ2-1, with D possibly TRBD2 on 6 matching bases. CDR3 length: 15 residues. Trimming shortened V by 7 bases and J by 0 bases, and 13 bases separated the two germline ends. Germline CDR1 reads SNHLY; CDR2 reads FYNNEI. The CDR3 DNA reads as TGTGCCAGCACCAACGAAGCGGGCTCCTACAATGAGCAGTTCTTC. Translation gives CASTNEAGSYNEQFF.

About this clone: One end of the junction does not line up with germline, which may come from a read error. The same CDR3 is also encoded by other DNA sequences in this sample. The chain uses TRBV28 and TRBJ2-7; 8 nucleotides agree with TRBD1. CDR1 MDHEN and CDR2 SYDVKM come from the germline V gene. This CDR3 contains 16 residues. As DNA, the CDR3 is TGCGCCAGCAGACCAGAGGTGGCGGCAGGGACAGGAGAGCAGTACTTC. Translating it yields CASRPEVAAGTGEQYF.

The V and J genes are TRBV5-4 and TRBJ2-3, with 7 positions matching TRBD1. CDR3 length: 16 amino acids. Germline CDR1 is SGHNT and CDR2 is YYREEE (reference sequence). V dropped 3 bases and J dropped 0; count of bases not matched to a gene: 7. CDR3 coding DNA: TGTGCCAGCAGCTCCGACAGGGCCACTAGCACAGATACGCAGTATTTT. Translated: CASSSDRATSTDTQYF. The complete variable domain, with remaining parts taken from reference TRBV5-4 and TRBJ2-3, reads ETGVTQSPTHLIKTRGQQVTLRCSSQSGHNTVSWYQQALGQGPQFIFQYYREEENGRGNFPPRFSGLQFPNYSSELNVNALELDDSALYLCASSSDRATSTDTQYFGPGTRLTVL.

The genes are TRBV30 and TRBJ1-5; 9 bases agree with TRBD1. This CDR3 is 13 amino acids long. CDR1 and CDR2 (germline): GTSNPN, SVGIG (reference sequence). With 4 bases clipped from V and 4 bases from J, the junction kept 2 bases outside the gene matches. As DNA, the CDR3 is TGTGCCTGGAAGGGACAGGGAAATCAGCCCCAGCATTTT. Translated, it gives CAWKGQGNQPQHF.

This clone came up a few times. This sequence joins TRBV6-6 and TRBJ2-1; TRBD1 aligns across 7 bases. Trimming removed 11 bases from V and 10 bases from J; junction bases left unmatched: 8. The CDR3 spans 11 residues. Germline CDR1 and CDR2: MNHNY and SVGAGI (reference sequence). The CDR3 coding sequence is TGTGCCTCATTCACAGGGGAGGAGCAGTTCTTC. Its protein is CASFTGEEQFF.

The rearrangement joins TRBV5-4 to TRBJ2-2; weak D call: TRBD1 (5 bases). V lost 4 bases and J 6 bases, leaving 16 bases between the germline ends. There are 15 residues in the CDR3. The germline gives CDR1 SGHNT, CDR2 YYREEE (reference sequence). CDR3 sequence reads: CASSALGQGAGELFF. DNA of the CDR3: TGTGCCAGCAGCGCCCTAGGCCAGGGCGCCGGGGAGCTGTTTTTT.

The V gene is TRBV5-6, the J gene TRBJ1-2; 8 nucleotides line up with TRBD1. The CDR3 is made up of 15 amino acids. V shed 4 bases, J shed 4 bases, and the junction held 9 bases outside the gene matches. Germline CDR1 is SGHDT and CDR2 is YYEEEE. In DNA form, the CDR3 reads TGTGCCAGCAGCCTACCGACAGGGGAAGTCTATGGCTACACCTTC. Translating it yields CASSLPTGEVYGYTF.

The chain has TRBV4-1 and TRBJ2-1; TRBD2 aligns across 9 bases. V trimming: 1 base; J trimming: 10 bases; junction bases outside the gene matches: 8. The germline V gene encodes CDR1 MGHRA and CDR2 YSYEKL. This CDR3 is 15 amino acids long. The CDR3 protein is CASSQGSGRFGEQFF. The DNA of the CDR3 is TGCGCCAGCAGCCAAGGAAGCGGGAGGTTTGGAGAGCAGTTCTTC.

The chain carries TRBV6-1 and TRBJ2-7; 8 nucleotides line up with TRBD2. The CDR3 spans 13 residues. The V gene's germline CDR1 is MNHNS and CDR2 SASEGT. Losses at the gene ends were 7 bases for V and 4 bases for J; bases not matched to a gene: 6. The CDR3 region is CASTGAGAYEQYF. DNA of the CDR3: TGTGCCAGCACCGGAGCGGGGGCATACGAGCAGTACTTC.

This clone was picked up a small number of times. The V and J genes are TRBV7-3 and TRBJ2-7; the match to TRBD2 covers 11 bases. Germline trimming cut 5 bases from V and 0 bases from J; bases unmatched to any gene: 3. Germline CDR1 is SGHTA and CDR2 is FQGTGA. The CDR3 length is 15 residues. The CDR3 here is CASSIAGGTSYEQYF. The CDR3 bases are TGTGCCAGCAGCATAGCGGGAGGGACCTCCTACGAGCAGTACTTC.